Listed here are 16 T cell receptor beta chains from one sample, sequenced in a study of cytomegalovirus exposure and HLA in healthy donors. Primers for the PCR totalled 60 Vbeta and 13 Jbeta. Profiled with immunoSEQ multiplex PCR; TCRdb holds only in-frame clones, not every one. This sample has 150,000 to 200,000 clones, with around 80% found just once. Sequenced input: PBMCs. These receptors were taken from a young man in good health and CMV-seropositive.

This clone was recorded only once. The rearrangement links TRBV27 to TRBJ2-6, with D perhaps TRBD2 (5 bases). The V gene's germline CDR1 is MNHEY and CDR2 SMNVEV (reference sequence). V shed 6 bases and J shed 0 bases, with 12 bases lying between them. This CDR3 region has 16 residues. The CDR3 bases are TGTGCCAGCAGCCCGCGGGCGGTCTCTGGGGCCAACGTCCTGACTTTC. Amino acids: CASSPRAVSGANVLTF.

V is TRBV9 and J is TRBJ2-1, with TRBD2 identical over 11 bases. Germline V gene lookup returns CDR1 SGDLS and CDR2 YYNGEE. CDR3 length: 16 amino acids. With 3 bases clipped from V and 2 bases from J, the junction kept 4 bases outside the gene matches. CDR3 sequence: CASSANSGRAYNEQFF. In DNA, the CDR3 is TGTGCCAGCAGCGCTAATAGCGGGAGGGCCTACAATGAGCAGTTCTTC.

This rearrangement joins TRBV7-9 to TRBJ2-7; the D gene is possibly TRBD2 (5 bases). The V gene's germline CDR1 is SEHNR and CDR2 FQNEAQ (reference sequence). V lost 2 bases and J lost 0, with 8 bases in between. The CDR3 is 14 amino acids. The CDR3 bases are TGTGCCAGCAGCTTAAGCGGAAGCTCCTACGAGCAGTACTTC. This encodes CASSLSGSSYEQYF.

The chain employs TRBV5-4 and TRBJ2-1; D may be TRBD2 (6 bases). The germline V gene encodes CDR1 SGHNT and CDR2 YYREEE (reference sequence). V was shortened by 5 bases and J by 3 bases, with 15 bases between the two germline ends. The CDR3 is made up of 15 amino acids. Written as DNA, the CDR3 is TGTGCCAGCAGTATCGGGAGACAGAGCTACAATGAGCAGTTCTTC. Protein: CASSIGRQSYNEQFF.

This rearrangement joins TRBV7-2 to TRBJ2-5; 10 bases align to TRBD1. With 5 bases clipped from V and 2 bases from J, the junction kept 8 bases outside the gene matches. This CDR3 has 16 amino acids. Germline V CDR1 and CDR2: SGHTA, FQGNSA. The DNA for the CDR3 is TGTGCCAGCAGCGCATGGACAGGGGGAGAACAAGAGACCCAGTACTTC. Its protein is CASSAWTGGEQETQYF.

V usage is TRBV4-2 and J usage is TRBJ1-3, with D unresolved. V shed 0 bases and J shed 0 bases, with 9 bases lying between them. The CDR3 is 16 amino acids. Per germline, CDR1 LGHNA and CDR2 YNFKEQ. The CDR3 is CASSQEDGSSGNTIYF. CDR3 DNA sequence: TGTGCCAGCAGCCAAGAGGACGGGAGCTCTGGAAACACCATATATTTT.

This clone was recorded a few times. DNA of the CDR3: TGTGCCAGCAGTTTATCCTGGGGCGCGGAGTCACCCCTCCACTTT. Amino acid sequence: CASSLSWGAESPLHF. V and J are TRBV27 and TRBJ1-6, with D perhaps TRBD1 (5 bases). The germline CDR1 and CDR2 sequences are MNHEY and SMNVEV (reference sequence). Trimming left V 0 bases short and J 10 bases short, with 13 bases between. The CDR3 spans 15 residues.

The chain combines TRBV6-1 with TRBJ1-4; possible D gene TRBD1, 6 bases. The CDR3 runs 17 residues. V gave up 2 bases and J gave up 7 bases, with 20 bases separating them. Germline CDR1 and CDR2: MNHNS and SASEGT. CDR3 sequence (DNA): TGTGCCAGCAGTGAAACTACATTCGGGGGGGGCTCTGAAAAACTGTTTTTT. Translated: CASSETTFGGGSEKLFF.

The chain has TRBV29-1 and TRBJ2-3; TRBD2 might be the D (6 bases). Trimming took 3 bases from V and 8 from J, leaving 15 bases between them. The CDR3 consists of 13 residues. The germline V gene has CDR1 SQVTM and CDR2 ANQGSEA. CDR3 region: CSVDRGMSRTQYF. The CDR3 DNA sequence: TGCAGCGTTGATCGCGGGATGTCTCGTACGCAGTATTTT.

Only one count was recorded for this clone. This sequence joins TRBV28 and TRBJ2-1; weak D call: TRBD1 (6 bases). This CDR3 comprises 15 residues. V lost 6 bases and J 5 bases, leaving 17 bases between the germline ends. Germline V gene sequence: CDR1 MDHEN, CDR2 SYDVKM. CDR3 in DNA: TGTGCCAGCAGCCGAACAGGGTTAGGGCACAATGAGCAGTTCTTC. It specifies CASSRTGLGHNEQFF.

CDR3 in DNA: TGTGCCAGCAGTTTTTTCGGCGGGACAGTCACAGATACGCAGTATTTT. It codes for CASSFFGGTVTDTQYF. The chain has TRBV27 and TRBJ2-3; TRBD1 is a possible D gene (7 bases). The length of the CDR3 is 16 residues. Germline V gene data show CDR1 as MNHEY and CDR2 as SMNVEV (reference sequence). Trimming shortened V by 3 bases and J by 2 bases, and 15 bases separated the two germline ends.

On this clone itself: The germline gene is not matched at one end of the junction; a read error may be the cause. This rearrangement joins TRBV4-1 to TRBJ2-1; tentative D call: TRBD2 (6 bases). Germline V gene data show CDR1 as MGHRA and CDR2 as YSYEKL. The CDR3 length is 16 residues. DNA of the CDR3: TGCACCAGCAGCCAAGATTCGTGGGAGGTGAACAATGAGCAGTTCTTC. Translated, it gives CTSSQDSWEVNNEQFF.

In this sample, this clone turned up a few times. V is TRBV7-8 and J is TRBJ2-5; unclear D gene. In germline, CDR1 is SGHVS, CDR2 FQNEAQ. The CDR3 covers 13 residues. V was clipped by 2 bases and J by 5 bases, with 9 bases between them. This CDR3 reads CASSLNQFETQYF. In DNA, the CDR3 is TGTGCCAGCAGCTTAAATCAATTTGAGACCCAGTACTTC.

The chain couples TRBV4-1 to TRBJ1-1; 7 bases are a match to TRBD1. Germline CDR1 is MGHRA and CDR2 is YSYEKL. J was trimmed by 3 bases and V by 6 bases; bases with no gene match: 4. The CDR3 consists of 13 residues. The CDR3 protein is CASSRDRDTEAFF. The CDR3 coding sequence is TGCGCCAGCAGTCGAGACAGGGACACTGAAGCTTTCTTT.

This clone has a single count. This rearrangement joins TRBV5-4 to TRBJ1-2, with 10 bases fitting TRBD1. The CDR3 loop spans 15 amino acids. Germline CDR1 SGHNT, CDR2 YYREEE (reference sequence). With 1 base clipped from V and 7 bases from J, the junction kept 7 bases outside the gene matches. The CDR3 region is CASSLRGQGPLGYTF. The CDR3 DNA reads as TGTGCCAGCAGCTTGCGGGGACAGGGGCCCCTTGGCTACACCTTC.

J is TRBJ2-3 and V is TRBV7-9; TRBD1 might be the D (6 bases). The length of the CDR3 is 15 residues. CDR1 is SEHNR and CDR2 is FQNEAQ in the germline V gene (reference sequence). V shed 5 bases and J shed 0 bases, with 12 bases lying between them. CDR3: CASSVGDISTDTQYF. CDR3 DNA: TGTGCCAGCAGCGTGGGGGACATTAGCACAGATACGCAGTATTTT.